This paragraph reports one T cell receptor beta chain. Its specificity is unknown. Both 60 Vbeta primers and 13 Jbeta primers went into the PCR. Under the authors' procedure: Around 9.9 million shared chains were among the about 80 million unique TCR beta chains that a later analysis counted. Some clones are missing from TCRdb's copy, which holds only in-frame ones; the method was immunoSEQ multiplex PCR. V and J calls and clone size are as listed in that table; D and trimming were resolved from the DNA. The table lists 160,000 or so clones, 65% to 85% of them singletons, with around 6.5% in the top ten. This sample stems from a study of cytomegalovirus exposure and HLA in healthy donors. Whole-study findings and limits: Some V segments could not be told apart, so they were left out, TRBV6-2 and TRBV6-3 among them. The classifier was said to identify cytomegalovirus status with high specificity and sensitivity.

The CDR3 contains 16 residues. Per the germline V gene, CDR1 is MGHDK and CDR2 is SYGVNS. The J segment lost 2 bases and the V segment lost 2 bases, leaving 7 bases of the junction unmatched. V gene TRBV25-1 combines with J gene TRBJ2-3, with 7 positions matching TRBD2. The receptor's source is a male donor in good health and CMV-seropositive. Source material: PBMCs. The CDR3 DNA is TGTGCCAGCAGTGAACTCGGCGGGAGAAACACAGATACGCAGTATTTT. Translated: CASSELGGRNTDTQYF. The full variable domain, completed using reference TRBV25-1 and TRBJ2-3, is EADIYQTPRYLVIGTGKKITLECSQTMGHDKMYWYQQDPGMELHLIHYSYGVNSTEKGDLSSESTVSRIRTEHFPLTLESARPSHTSQYLCASSELGGRNTDTQYFGPGTRLTVL.